The 21 T cell receptor beta chains given below trace back to one sample, sequenced in a study of CD4 T cells in relation to SARS-CoV-2 and coronaviruses. Unexposed donor CD4+ T cells date from 2011-2018, before the COVID-19 pandemic. CD4+ T cells were isolated from the cells after nine to eleven days of culture. No antigen is known for these receptors. Clones were sequenced by immunoSEQ multiplex PCR, and TCRdb holds only the in-frame ones, with some missing. The data hold 16,000 or so clones, with roughly 80% observed a single time. Specimen: CD4+ T cells from PBMCs, cultured in vitro. These receptors all stem from a human donor in good health.

The rearrangement joins TRBV7-9 to TRBJ1-1, with D tentatively TRBD1 (5 bases). The ends were cut back, 4 bases at V and 6 bases at J, with 9 bases in the middle. This CDR3 has 12 residues. Germline V gene lookup returns CDR1 SEHNR and CDR2 FQNEAQ (reference sequence). The CDR3: CASSSDSSEAFF. In DNA form, the CDR3 reads TGTGCCAGCAGCTCTGACAGCTCTGAAGCTTTCTTT.

The chain uses TRBV6-2 or TRBV6-3 and TRBJ1-3; 9 bases fit TRBD1. Germline CDR1 is MNHEY and CDR2 is SVGEGT. CDR3 length: 17 residues. The junction had 10 bases not matched to a gene; V was cut back by 2 bases and J by 5 bases. This CDR3 is CASSYHRDRVSRNTIYF. CDR3 in DNA: TGTGCCAGCAGTTACCATCGGGACAGGGTGTCTCGAAACACCATATATTTT.

V and J are TRBV7-9 and TRBJ2-7; TRBD2 might be the D (7 bases). CDR3 length: 15 amino acids. V was shortened by 0 bases and J by 3 bases, with 12 bases between the two germline ends. Germline CDR1 reads SEHNR; CDR2 reads FQNEAQ (reference sequence). CDR3 bases: TGTGCCAGCAGCTTAGCGGGAGGGGGAGGCTACGAGCAGTACTTC. The encoded protein is CASSLAGGGGYEQYF.

V and J are TRBV7-6 and TRBJ1-4; the match to TRBD1 covers 7 bases. The CDR3 extends over 17 amino acids. CDR1 SGHVS and CDR2 FNYEAQ come from the germline V gene. Unmatched junction bases numbered 11, after V lost 0 bases and J lost 7 bases. CDR3: CASSLAGGRGIGEKLFF. The CDR3 region has the DNA TGTGCCAGCAGCTTAGCTGGGGGCAGGGGGATTGGTGAAAAACTGTTTTTT.

This sequence joins TRBV27 and TRBJ2-1; D is perhaps TRBD2 (5 bases). The CDR3 loop spans 14 amino acids. Germline V gene lookup returns CDR1 MNHEY and CDR2 SMNVEV (reference sequence). V dropped 6 bases and J dropped 3 bases, with 12 bases sitting between them. CDR3 amino acids: CASRRQEVYNEQFF. Here the CDR3 DNA reads TGTGCCAGCAGGCGGCAGGAGGTCTACAATGAGCAGTTCTTC.

CDR3 amino acids: CASSGTVRDEQYF. The CDR3 DNA is TGTGCCAGCAGCGGGACTGTTAGAGACGAGCAGTACTTC. J is TRBJ2-7 and V is TRBV9; D possibly corresponds to TRBD2 (5 bases). Germline lookup yields CDR1 SGDLS and CDR2 YYNGEE. This CDR3 has 13 amino acids. The germline V and J ends were trimmed by 3 bases and 5 bases, with 12 bases remaining between them.

J is TRBJ1-1 and V is TRBV19; D unclear. Germline CDR1 and CDR2: LNHDA and SQIVND (reference sequence). The CDR3 runs 14 residues. The V gene lost 4 bases and the J gene lost 4 bases, with 13 bases spanning the gap. The CDR3 here is CASSRVELITEAFF. The CDR3 DNA is TGTGCCAGTAGTAGGGTAGAGTTGATCACTGAAGCTTTCTTT.

The gene calls are TRBV6-5 and TRBJ2-3; no clear D. The CDR3 runs to 15 residues. The germline V and J ends were trimmed by 2 bases and 6 bases, with 15 bases remaining between them. The V gene's germline CDR1 is MNHEY and CDR2 SVGAGI. As DNA, the CDR3 is TGTGCCAGCAGTTACGCAGGAGCCTTTGCGGATACGCAGTATTTT. It yields the protein CASSYAGAFADTQYF.

The V gene is TRBV12-3 or TRBV12-4, the J gene TRBJ2-1; the D is unclear. V was pared by 6 bases and J by 9 bases, with 15 bases between. The CDR3 sequence is 13 residues long. CDR3 in amino acids: CASRRTDLSEQFF. CDR3 bases: TGTGCCAGCAGGCGGACCGACTTATCTGAGCAGTTCTTC.

The CDR3 loop is CATSDLRTSGRAGSYNEQFF. DNA for the CDR3: TGTGCCACCAGTGATTTGAGGACTAGCGGGAGGGCCGGGTCCTACAATGAGCAGTTCTTC. J is TRBJ2-1 and V is TRBV24-1; 15 bases line up with TRBD2. The V segment lost 0 bases and the J segment 1 base; nucleotides outside the gene matches: 6. Per the germline V gene, CDR1 is KGHDR and CDR2 is SFDVKD. This CDR3 comprises 20 residues.

The V call is TRBV7-3, the J call TRBJ1-1; weak D call: TRBD1 (5 bases). This CDR3 comprises 13 residues. Germline CDR1 is SGHTA and CDR2 is FQGTGA. V lost 5 bases to trimming and J lost 5 bases, with 12 bases between them. The CDR3 sequence: CASSRDQYTEAFF. The CDR3 bases are TGTGCCAGCAGCCGGGACCAGTATACTGAAGCTTTCTTT.

The genes are TRBV27 and TRBJ1-6; weak D call: TRBD1 (5 bases). Between the trimmed V and J ends, which lost 7 bases and 2 bases, there was a span of 9 bases. The CDR3 is 14 amino acids. Germline V gives CDR1 MNHEY, CDR2 SMNVEV (reference sequence). CDR3 sequence: CASTIGAYNSPLHF. The CDR3 DNA is TGTGCCAGCACGATAGGGGCCTATAATTCACCCCTCCACTTT.

V is TRBV6-1 and J is TRBJ2-6; 8 bases fit TRBD1. With V trimmed by 2 bases and J by 2 bases, 8 bases remained unmatched. Germline V gives CDR1 MNHNS, CDR2 SASEGT. The CDR3 covers 18 residues. This CDR3 is CASSESGQGAAGANVLTF. CDR3 DNA sequence: TGTGCCAGCAGTGAATCTGGTCAGGGGGCAGCTGGGGCCAACGTCCTGACTTTC.

This clone showed up just a few times. Relative to the germline gene, one junction end is altered; a read error may explain this. This chain uses TRBV29-1 with TRBJ1-2; no definite D call. The germline gives CDR1 SQVTM, CDR2 ANQGSEA. The CDR3 is 11 amino acids. CDR3 loop: CSAEQSNGYTF. CDR3 in DNA: TGCAGCGCTGAACAGAGCAATGGCTACACCTTC. The whole variable domain, filled in from reference TRBV29-1 and TRBJ1-2, reads SAVISQKPSRDICQRGTSLTIQCQVDSQVTMMFWYRQQPGQSLTLIATANQGSEATYESGFVIDKFPISRPNLTFSTLTVSNMSPEDSSIYLCSAEQSNGYTFGSGTRLTVV.

This clone showed up just once. The V gene is TRBV19, the J gene TRBJ2-2, with 7 positions matching TRBD2. J gave up 6 bases and V 2 bases, and 12 bases lay outside the gene matches. CDR1 and CDR2 (germline): LNHDA, SQIVND (reference sequence). The CDR3 covers 17 residues. The CDR3 loop is CASSIQSASGTPGELFF. Written as DNA, the CDR3 is TGTGCCAGTAGTATACAGTCGGCTAGCGGTACGCCCGGGGAGCTGTTTTTT.

V usage is TRBV30 and J usage is TRBJ1-2; D is perhaps TRBD1 (6 bases). V gave up 4 bases and J gave up 0 bases, with 9 bases separating them. The CDR3 is 13 amino acids. CDR1 is GTSNPN, CDR2 SVGIG, per germline (reference sequence). The CDR3 protein is CAWTRGANYGYTF. The CDR3 bases are TGTGCCTGGACCAGGGGAGCTAACTATGGCTACACCTTC.

V gene TRBV5-1 combines with J gene TRBJ2-1; 7 bases are a match to TRBD2. Trimming cost V 5 bases and J 8 bases; bases outside gene matches: 7. CDR3 length: 13 amino acids. The germline CDR1 and CDR2 sequences are SGHRS and YFSETQ. The CDR3 sequence: CASRSSAGYEQFF. In nucleotides, the CDR3 is TGCGCCAGCAGATCCTCAGCGGGGTATGAGCAGTTCTTC.

The chain carries TRBV7-3 and TRBJ2-1, with a weak D call TRBD2 (6 bases). Trimming stripped 6 bases from V and 0 bases from J, with 15 bases between. The CDR3 spans 16 residues. From germline, CDR1 is SGHTA and CDR2 FQGTGA. The CDR3 sequence: CASRSSGTVSYNEQFF. The CDR3 DNA is TGTGCCAGCAGGTCGTCGGGGACTGTCTCCTACAATGAGCAGTTCTTC. Full variable domain (rest looked up from reference TRBV7-3 and TRBJ2-1): GAGVSQTPSNKVTEKGKYVELRCDPISGHTALYWYRQSLGQGPEFLIYFQGTGAADDSGLPNDRFFAVRPEGSVSTLKIQRTERGDSAVYLCASRSSGTVSYNEQFFGPGTRLTVL.

The chain combines TRBV7-3 with TRBJ2-3; 8 bases match TRBD1. The CDR3 loop spans 15 amino acids. Germline assignment: CDR1 SGHTA and CDR2 FQGTGA. Trimming cost V 4 bases and J 5 bases; bases outside gene matches: 8. CDR3 in DNA: TGTGCCAGCAGCTCCCAGACAGGGGCGCTAGATACGCAGTATTTT. It translates to CASSSQTGALDTQYF.

The DNA of the CDR3 is TGTGCCAGCACAAACACAGGGGGCACAGATACGCAGTATTTT. It encodes CASTNTGGTDTQYF. The chain uses TRBV18 and TRBJ2-3; TRBD1 aligns across 7 bases. The CDR3 sequence is 14 residues long. CDR1 is KGHSH and CDR2 is LQKENI in the germline V gene. V dropped 8 bases and J dropped 1; count of bases not matched to a gene: 6.

The rearrangement joins TRBV11-3 to TRBJ2-1, with D tentatively TRBD1 or TRBD2 (5 bases each). Deletions cut 2 bases from V and 7 bases from J, with 12 bases between. The CDR3 sequence is 14 residues long. The V gene's germline CDR1 is SGHNT and CDR2 YENEEA. CDR3 amino acids: CASSLNGATNEQFF. DNA for the CDR3: TGTGCCAGCAGCTTAAACGGGGCCACGAATGAGCAGTTCTTC.